This is a list of T cell receptor beta chains from one sample in a study of blood T cell repertoires in COVID-19. Measured with immunoSEQ multiplex PCR; TCRdb has only the in-frame clones, and not every one. The data show approximately 64,000 clones, roughly 84% seen once. The sequenced sample consisted of peripheral blood. The receptors derive from an older man with acute or convalescent COVID-19. The CDR3 runs from the conserved cysteine through the conserved F or W. A D gene is named only where the DNA matches it firmly. The size entry is marked missing in some rows and otherwise reads once, few, many or a size class.

>TRBV21-1|once|TRBJ1-2|.|15
CASSTGNFGVYGYTF
TGTGCCAGCAGCACAGGGAATTTTGGGGTCTATGGCTACACCTTC
>TRBV11-3|.|TRBJ1-4|TRBD1|15
CASRDRTGSNEKLFF
TGTGCCAGCAGAGATAGGACAGGGAGTAATGAAAAACTGTTTTTT
>TRBV7-9|.|TRBJ1-2|.|11
CAGGGSYGYTF
TGTGCCGGGGGGGGTAGCTATGGCTACACCTTC
>TRBV19|.|TRBJ2-3|TRBD2|16
CASSSGGAKIRDTQYF
TGTGCCAGTAGTAGCGGGGGGGCCAAAATAAGAGATACGCAGTATTTT
>TRBV11-2|.|TRBJ2-7|TRBD2|15
CASSLDGRGAYEQYF
TGTGCCAGCAGCTTAGATGGGCGGGGGGCCTACGAGCAGTACTTC
>TRBV10-3|.|TRBJ1-6|.|17
CAISESNEGANNSPLHF
TGTGCCATCAGTGAGTCGAACGAGGGAGCTAATAATTCACCCCTCCACTTT
>TRBV2|.|TRBJ2-1|.|14
CASSEARDTGEQFF
TGTGCCAGCAGTGAAGCCCGGGACACGGGTGAGCAGTTCTTC
>TRBV9|.|TRBJ2-5|.|15
CASSAQGQSRETQYF
TGTGCCAGCAGCGCGCAGGGACAATCCCGGGAGACCCAGTACTTC
>TRBV19|.|TRBJ2-1|.|16
CASSIQLAYSYNEQFF
TGTGCCAGTAGTATACAGCTAGCGTACTCCTACAATGAGCAGTTCTTC
>TRBV18|.|TRBJ1-4|.|12
CASSPRGEKLFF
TGTGCCAGCTCACCCAGGGGAGAAAAACTGTTTTTT
>TRBV18|few|TRBJ2-2|.|15
CASSPRTQNTGELFF
TGTGCCAGCTCACCGAGGACACAGAACACCGGGGAGCTGTTTTTT
>TRBV11-3|once|TRBJ1-1|.|15
CASSLDGGRNTEAFF
TGTGCCAGCAGCTTAGACGGGGGGAGAAACACTGAAGCTTTCTTT
>TRBV5-4|.|TRBJ1-1|.|12
CASSLVATEAFF
TGTGCCAGCAGCTTGGTAGCCACTGAAGCTTTCTTT
>TRBV9|once|TRBJ2-3|TRBD1|17
CASSVSRQGIDQDTQYF
TGTGCCAGCAGCGTAAGCCGACAGGGGATAGACCAGGATACGCAGTATTTT
>TRBV19|few|TRBJ2-2|TRBD1|15
CASSIDGTGVGELFF
TGTGCCAGTAGTATAGACGGGACAGGGGTCGGGGAGCTGTTTTTT
>TRBV5-8|.|TRBJ1-5|.|12
CASSSQDQPQHF
TGTGCCAGCAGTTCACAGGATCAGCCCCAGCATTTT
>TRBV6-2/TRBV6-3|.|TRBJ1-6|.|14
CASSYVQTPSPLHF
TGTGCCAGCAGTTACGTTCAGACTCCTTCACCCCTCCACTTT
>TRBV27|.|TRBJ1-2|TRBD1|17
CASSFSTGISRNYGYTF
TGTGCCAGCAGTTTCTCGACAGGGATTAGCCGTAACTATGGCTACACCTTC
>TRBV19|.|TRBJ2-2|TRBD2|15
CASSSPSGGARELFF
TGTGCCAGTAGTTCCCCTAGCGGGGGGGCGAGGGAGCTGTTTTTT
>TRBV11-2|.|TRBJ1-6|.|13
CASSSLGVSPLHF
TGTGCCAGCAGCTCCCTCGGGGTGTCACCCCTCCACTTT
>TRBV10-3|.|TRBJ1-2|.|12
CAISQEGYGYTF
TGTGCCATCTCGCAGGAAGGATATGGCTACACCTTC
>TRBV5-6|.|TRBJ1-6|.|17
CASSLGGFRGINSPLHF
TGTGCCAGCAGCTTGGGGGGCTTCAGGGGTATTAATTCACCCCTCCACTTT
>TRBV29-1|.|TRBJ2-5|TRBD2|14
CSVERIGRKETQYF
TGCAGCGTTGAAAGGATCGGGAGGAAAGAGACCCAGTACTTC
>TRBV11-2|once|TRBJ2-7|.|14
CASSLTGASYEQYF
TGTGCCAGCAGCTTAACAGGAGCCTCCTACGAGCAGTACTTC
>TRBV6-4|.|TRBJ1-5|TRBD1|16
CASSLIGTGPNQPQHF
TGTGCCAGCAGTTTAATCGGGACAGGGCCTAATCAGCCCCAGCATTTT
>TRBV9|.|TRBJ1-6|.|15
CASSAGHLYNSPLHF
TGTGCCAGCAGCGCGGGACACCTCTATAATTCACCCCTCCACTTT